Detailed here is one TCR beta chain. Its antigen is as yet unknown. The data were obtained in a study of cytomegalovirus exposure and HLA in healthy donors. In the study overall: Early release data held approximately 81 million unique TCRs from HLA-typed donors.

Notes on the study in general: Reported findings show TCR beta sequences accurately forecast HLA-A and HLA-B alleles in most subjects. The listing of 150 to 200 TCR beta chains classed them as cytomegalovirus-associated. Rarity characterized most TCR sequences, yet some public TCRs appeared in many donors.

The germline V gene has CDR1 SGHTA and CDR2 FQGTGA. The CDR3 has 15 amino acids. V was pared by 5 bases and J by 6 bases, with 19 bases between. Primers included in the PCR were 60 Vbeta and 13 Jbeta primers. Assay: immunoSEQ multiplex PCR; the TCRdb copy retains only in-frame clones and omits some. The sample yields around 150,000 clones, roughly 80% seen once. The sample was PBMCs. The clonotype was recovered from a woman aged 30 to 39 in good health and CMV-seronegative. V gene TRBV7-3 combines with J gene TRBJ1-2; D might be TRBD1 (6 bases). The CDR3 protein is CASSLMGQGINGYTF. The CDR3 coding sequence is TGTGCCAGCAGCCTAATGGGGCAGGGGATAAATGGCTACACCTTC.